The 18 T cell receptor beta chains reported below all come from one sample, sequenced in a study of T cell responses to AZD1222 COVID-19 vaccine. Only in-frame clones appear in the TCRdb table, and some are missing; sequencing was by immunoSEQ multiplex PCR. The profile covers 90,000 to 120,000 clones, with more than 85% appearing a single time and approximately 1.1% taken by the ten largest. The source material was peripheral blood, sampled on day 0 of AZD1222 vaccination. The receptor source for this set is an adult in good health.

This clone occurred once. This chain connects TRBV7-3 to TRBJ2-2, with 14 bases that match TRBD2. Trimming took 4 bases from V and 5 from J; bases not matched to a gene: 6. Germline V CDR1 and CDR2: SGHTA, FQGTGA. The CDR3 sequence is 17 residues long. The CDR3 coding sequence is TGTGCCAGCAGCTCGGGACTAGCGGGAGTCAAAACCGGGGAGCTGTTTTTT. Protein: CASSSGLAGVKTGELFF.

The chain joins TRBV10-2 to TRBJ2-7, with 7 bases lining up with TRBD1. Looked up from germline, CDR1 is WSHSY and CDR2 is SAAADI. V lost 6 bases and J lost 2; bases outside the gene matches: 4. The CDR3 spans 13 residues. The CDR3 reads CASSFGQAYEQYF. In nucleotides, the CDR3 is TGCGCCAGCAGCTTCGGACAGGCCTACGAGCAGTACTTC.

The rearrangement uses TRBV5-1 and TRBJ2-3; 11 bases align to TRBD2. CDR3 length equals 15 residues. Germline CDR1 is SGHRS and CDR2 is YFSETQ. V gave up 4 bases and J gave up 6 bases; unmatched junction bases: 7. Here the CDR3 DNA reads TGCGCCAGCAGCATCGGACTAGCGGGTAGGGATACGCAGTATTTT. Translated: CASSIGLAGRDTQYF.

The gene calls are TRBV19 and TRBJ2-1; TRBD2 matches 7 bases. The CDR3 covers 16 residues. CDR1 and CDR2 (germline): LNHDA, SQIVND (reference sequence). Trimming at V came to 5 bases and at J to 5 bases, leaving 12 bases not matched to a gene. In nucleotides, the CDR3 is TGTGCCAGTAGTCCGTTAGGCGGGAGACGCAACAATGAGCAGTTCTTC. Residues: CASSPLGGRRNNEQFF. The full variable domain, with the rest looked up from reference TRBV19 and TRBJ2-1, is DGGITQSPKYLFRKEGQNVTLSCEQNLNHDAMYWYRQDPGQGLRLIYYSQIVNDFQKGDIAEGYSVSREKKESFPLTVTSAQKNPTAFYLCASSPLGGRRNNEQFFGPGTRLTVL.

The chain links TRBV30 to TRBJ1-2, with D perhaps TRBD1 (5 bases). V was trimmed by 1 base and J by 8 bases, leaving 8 bases between them. CDR1 GTSNPN and CDR2 SVGIG come from the germline V gene (reference sequence). The CDR3 totals 11 residues. CDR3 residues: CAWSARDGYTF. The CDR3 region has the DNA TGTGCCTGGAGTGCAAGGGACGGCTACACCTTC.

This clone was picked up one time. The chain combines TRBV6-2 or TRBV6-3 with TRBJ1-5, with D possibly being TRBD1 (6 bases). The V gene's germline CDR1 is MNHEY and CDR2 SVGEGT. This CDR3 comprises 15 residues. The V end lost 2 bases, the J end lost 2 bases, and 10 bases lay between the germline ends. CDR3 nucleotides: TGTGCCAGCAGTTACATAGGGGGGGGCAATCAGCCCCAGCATTTT. Translated: CASSYIGGGNQPQHF.

V is TRBV30 and J is TRBJ2-2; a weak D match, TRBD2 (6 bases). Per the germline V gene, CDR1 is GTSNPN and CDR2 is SVGIG (reference sequence). The CDR3 totals 16 residues. V was shortened by 2 bases and J by 1 base, with 14 bases between the two germline ends. The CDR3: CAWSPFIAENTGELFF. The CDR3 DNA is TGTGCCTGGAGTCCCTTTATAGCGGAGAACACCGGGGAGCTGTTTTTT.

The chain recombines TRBV5-1 with TRBJ2-6; D unclear. Trimming removed 4 bases at V and 0 bases at J, with 8 bases between. Germline loops: CDR1 SGHRS, CDR2 YFSETQ. The CDR3 extends over 15 amino acids. CDR3 amino acids: CASSNGHSGANVLTF. CDR3 nucleotide sequence: TGCGCCAGCAGCAACGGCCACTCTGGGGCCAACGTCCTGACTTTC. The full variable domain, completed using reference TRBV5-1 and TRBJ2-6, is KAGVTQTPRYLIKTRGQQVTLSCSPISGHRSVSWYQQTPGQGLQFLFEYFSETQRNKGNFPGRFSGRQFSNSRSEMNVSTLELGDSALYLCASSNGHSGANVLTFGAGSRLTVL.

This chain uses TRBV10-3 with TRBJ2-6; no clear D. The ends were cut back, 7 bases at V and 0 bases at J, with 16 bases in the middle. The CDR3 extends over 17 amino acids. Looked up from germline, CDR1 is ENHRY and CDR2 is SYGVKD. CDR3 sequence reads: CAIMERGPISGANVLTF. The DNA of the CDR3 is TGTGCCATCATGGAAAGAGGCCCTATCTCTGGGGCCAACGTCCTGACTTTC.

The gene calls are TRBV6-5 and TRBJ1-3; D is unresolved. There are 14 residues in the CDR3. V shed 10 bases and J shed 0 bases, with 13 bases lying between them. The germline CDR1 and CDR2 sequences are MNHEY and SVGAGI. CDR3 amino acids: CATRTGSSGNTIYF. CDR3 nucleotides: TGTGCCACCCGGACGGGAAGCTCTGGAAACACCATATATTTT.

This chain uses TRBV7-2 with TRBJ2-1; TRBD2 agrees at 10 bases. CDR1 is SGHTA, CDR2 FQGNSA, per germline. Unmatched junction bases numbered 4, after V lost 6 bases and J lost 8 bases. The CDR3 covers 13 residues. The CDR3 DNA sequence: TGTGCCAGCAGGGCTAGCGGGAGTGATGAGCAGTTCTTC. As protein: CASRASGSDEQFF.

The chain combines TRBV7-7 with TRBJ2-1; no firm D call. This CDR3 has 13 residues. V lost 3 bases to trimming and J lost 6 bases, with 9 bases between them. In germline, CDR1 is SSHAT, CDR2 FNYEAQ (reference sequence). The CDR3 region is CASSLLASNEQFF. The CDR3 nucleotides are TGTGCCAGCAGCTTGTTAGCCTCCAATGAGCAGTTCTTC. Combining the CDR3 with reference TRBV7-7 and TRBJ2-1 gives the whole variable domain GAGVSQSPRYKVTKRGQDVTLRCDPISSHATLYWYQQALGQGPEFLTYFNYEAQPDKSGLPSDRFSAERPEGSISTLTIQRTEQRDSAMYRCASSLLASNEQFFGPGTRLTVL.

The V gene is TRBV29-1, the J gene TRBJ2-7; D is unclear. Per the germline V gene, CDR1 is SQVTM and CDR2 is ANQGSEA. Trimming took off 4 bases at V and 0 bases at J, with 13 bases between the two ends. The length of the CDR3 is 14 residues. CDR3 loop: CSVGGQVSSYEQYF. As DNA, the CDR3 is TGCAGCGTTGGAGGCCAGGTCAGCTCCTACGAGCAGTACTTC.

V gene TRBV5-8 combines with J gene TRBJ1-6; a possible D gene is TRBD1 (6 bases). Trimming shortened V by 1 base and J by 5 bases, and 13 bases separated the two germline ends. Germline CDR1 reads SGHTS; CDR2 reads YDEGEE. The CDR3 extends over 16 amino acids. The CDR3 region is CASSLSWGRDNSPLHF. Here the CDR3 DNA reads TGTGCCAGCAGCTTGTCGTGGGGGCGAGATAATTCACCCCTCCACTTT.

The chain links TRBV7-9 to TRBJ1-3; D perhaps matches TRBD1 (5 bases). V gave up 3 bases and J gave up 1 base, with 13 bases separating them. Germline CDR1 and CDR2: SEHNR and FQNEAQ (reference sequence). The CDR3 contains 16 residues. The CDR3 sequence is CASSFSAGRSGNTIYF. The CDR3 coding sequence is TGTGCCAGCAGCTTCTCGGCAGGGAGGTCTGGAAACACCATATATTTT.

The chain carries TRBV30 and TRBJ1-4; D not resolved. In germline, CDR1 is GTSNPN, CDR2 SVGIG (reference sequence). The CDR3 totals 11 residues. The V gene lost 3 bases and the J gene lost 5 bases, with 4 bases spanning the gap. The CDR3 sequence is CAWSRNEKLFF. Written as DNA, the CDR3 is TGTGCCTGGAGCAGAAATGAAAAACTGTTTTTT.

The rearrangement links TRBV7-2 to TRBJ1-4, with a possible D match to TRBD1 (6 bases). The CDR3 contains 15 residues. Trimming shortened V by 0 bases and J by 1 base, and 6 bases separated the two germline ends. Germline CDR1 and CDR2: SGHTA and FQGNSA. This chain's CDR3 is CASSLAGQTNEKLFF. CDR3 DNA: TGTGCCAGCAGCTTAGCGGGACAAACTAATGAAAAACTGTTTTTT.

This chain connects TRBV12-3 or TRBV12-4 to TRBJ2-7; D remains unclear. V lost 3 bases and J lost 3, with 6 bases in between. The CDR3 consists of 12 residues. The CDR3 sequence: CASSFSNYEQYF. The DNA of the CDR3 is TGTGCCAGCAGTTTTTCGAACTACGAGCAGTACTTC.